This TCR beta chain derives from a study of CD8+ T cells in alopecia areata. Investigators isolated RNA and reverse transcribed it into cDNA to act as the sequencing template. Assay used: immunoSEQ multiplex PCR; TCRdb lists only in-frame clones, some missing. Of 200,000 to 250,000 clones in the sample, about three fifths were seen once. The treatment is: oral pan-JAK inhibitor, 5-10 mg twice daily. The junction had 10 bases not matched to a gene; V was cut back by 5 bases and J by 11 bases. The CDR3 contains 15 residues. Germline lookup yields CDR1 SGHTA and CDR2 FQGNSA. This receptor was obtained from a human donor with alopecia areata. The gene calls are TRBV7-2 and TRBJ2-3; 13 nucleotides line up with TRBD2. The specimen comprised CD4+ T cells sorted from blood, sampled at week 4, from a patient treated with tofacitinib. The CDR3 sequence is CASSRLTSGGAQQYF. CDR3 sequence (DNA): TGTGCCAGCAGCCGCCTCACTAGCGGGGGGGCTCAGCAGTATTTT.